This T cell receptor (beta chain) was captured by sequencing in a study of T cell responses to AZD1222 COVID-19 vaccine. V was clipped by 2 bases and J by 7 bases; unmatched bases: 5. The CDR3 is made up of 14 amino acids. In germline, CDR1 is ENHRY, CDR2 SYGVKD. This clone was recorded a few times. The table came from immunoSEQ multiplex PCR; TCRdb's copy has only in-frame clones and leaves some out. The top ten clones hold under 1.5% of a sample with about 100,000 clones, roughly 84% of them seen once. The chain joins TRBV10-3 to TRBJ1-5; the match to TRBD1 covers 7 bases. The sample was peripheral blood, taken on day 0 of AZD1222 vaccination. The clonotype originates from an adult in good health. The CDR3 loop is CAISERQGAQPQHF. The DNA of the CDR3 is TGTGCCATCAGTGAGAGACAGGGAGCCCAGCCCCAGCATTTT.